The 24 T cell receptor beta chains in this list originate from one sample, sequenced in a study of glioma-infiltrating T cells. The iRepertoire nested amplicon-rescue multiplex PCR amplified TCR alpha and beta CDR3s from RNA. TCRdb fed the multiplex PCR reads into MiXCR, producing one record per CDR3 protein. The data contain more than 300,000 distinct CDR3 sequences, roughly two fifths of them singletons. The sequencing sample was made of glioma tissue, nonneoplastic brain tissue, or PBMCs (not recorded which). These receptor sequences come from a human donor with low-grade glioma or glioblastoma, undergoing nonglioma brain surgery, or in good health (not recorded which).

The chain employs TRBV27 and TRBJ2-5, with 8 bases aligning to TRBD1. The germline V gene encodes CDR1 MNHEY and CDR2 SMNVEV (reference sequence). This CDR3 region has 16 residues. Trimming took 3 bases from V and 2 from J; bases not matched to a gene: 8. The chain's CDR3 is CASSFFHRGRQETQYF. CDR3 coding DNA: TGTGCCAGCAGTTTTTTCCACAGGGGGAGGCAAGAGACCCAGTACTTC.

This clonotype was picked up a small number of times. The J gene is TRBJ1-1, the V gene TRBV28; possibly TRBD1 for D (6 bases). With 3 bases removed from V and 2 bases from J, the gap between germline ends came to 16 bases. The CDR3 loop spans 16 amino acids. Germline V gene sequence: CDR1 MDHEN, CDR2 SYDVKM. The chain's CDR3 is CASSFPIQGANTEAFF. The DNA of the CDR3 is TGTGCCAGCAGTTTCCCCATACAGGGTGCTAACACTGAAGCTTTCTTT.

V usage is TRBV10-3 and J usage is TRBJ2-7, with D uncertain. Trimming pared 2 bases from V and 4 bases from J, leaving 15 bases between. The CDR3 covers 15 residues. Germline-derived CDR1 and CDR2 are ENHRY and SYGVKD. The CDR3, as DNA: TGTGCCATCAGTGAGACAGTGGACGGACGATACGAGCAGTACTTC. This sequence encodes CAISETVDGRYEQYF.

As to this clonotype: One base away lies a much larger clone, so this may be a sequencing read error. The genes are TRBV6-5 and TRBJ2-1; D possibly corresponds to TRBD2 (5 bases). Trimming shortened V by 6 bases and J by 5 bases, and 17 bases separated the two germline ends. The CDR3 covers 15 residues. Germline values: CDR1 MNHEY, CDR2 SVGAGI. The CDR3, as DNA: TGTGCCAGCAGCCGATCCATTAGCGTAAACAATGAGCAGTTCTTC. This translates into CASSRSISVNNEQFF.

This sequence joins TRBV4-2 and TRBJ1-2; D remains unclear. Trimming removed 0 bases at V and 7 bases at J, with 12 bases between. The CDR3 has 14 amino acids. Germline loops: CDR1 LGHNA, CDR2 YNFKEQ. Written as DNA, the CDR3 is TGTGCCAGCAGCCAAGAGCATCCAACGGGTGGCTACACCTTC. It encodes CASSQEHPTGGYTF.

The gene calls are TRBV11-2 and TRBJ2-3, with 7 bases aligning to TRBD2. Germline assignment: CDR1 SGHAT and CDR2 FQNNGV. CDR3 length equals 15 residues. V was pared by 2 bases and J by 6 bases, with 8 bases of the junction left unmatched. For the CDR3, the DNA is TGTGCCAGCAGCTTAAAGGGGCGGGAGTGGGATACGCAGTATTTT. This codes for CASSLKGREWDTQYF.

This clonotype has a handful of counts. The rearrangement joins TRBV24-1 to TRBJ2-2, with 10 bases fitting TRBD1. From germline, CDR1 is KGHDR and CDR2 SFDVKD. V lost 4 bases to trimming and J lost 2 bases; unmatched junction nucleotides: 15. This CDR3 is built from 20 residues. The CDR3 reads CATSDYDRGLHTDNTGELFF. The CDR3 DNA follows: TGTGCCACCAGTGACTACGACAGGGGGCTTCACACAGACAACACCGGGGAGCTGTTTTTT.

The chain links TRBV7-2 to TRBJ2-2, with 9 nucleotides matching TRBD2. Looked up from germline, CDR1 is SGHTA and CDR2 is FQGNSA. CDR3 length equals 18 residues. V shed 1 base and J 2 bases; nucleotides not matched to a gene: 8. The CDR3 region has the DNA TGTGCCAGCAGCTTAGAGCTAGCGGGAAGCTTTAACACCGGGGAGCTGTTTTTT. It codes for CASSLELAGSFNTGELFF.

This clonotype was found once. The gene calls are TRBV6-2 or TRBV6-3 and TRBJ1-5, with 8 bases matching TRBD1. The germline CDR1 and CDR2 sequences are MNHEY and SVGEGT. The J segment lost 3 bases and the V segment lost 2 bases, leaving 6 bases of the junction unmatched. This CDR3 is 16 amino acids long. CDR3 sequence: CASSYPGQGTNQPQHF. The CDR3 coding sequence is TGTGCCAGCAGTTACCCTGGACAGGGCACCAATCAGCCCCAGCATTTT.

A few counts support this clonotype. This chain joins TRBV10-3 and TRBJ1-5, with a tentative D call TRBD1 (6 bases). CDR3 length equals 16 residues. Trimming shortened V by 6 bases and J by 2 bases, and 17 bases separated the two germline ends. Germline CDR1 ENHRY, CDR2 SYGVKD. The CDR3 DNA follows: TGTGCCATCAGCGGGACACACTATCTCGGCAATCAGCCCCAGCATTTT. Its translation is CAISGTHYLGNQPQHF.

This clonotype was observed a handful of times. One junction end disagrees with the germline gene, perhaps due to a read error. The chain joins TRBV20-1 to TRBJ2-4, with D possibly matching TRBD2 (5 bases). CDR3 size: 12 residues. Germline V gene data show CDR1 as DFQATT and CDR2 as SNEGSKA (reference sequence). In nucleotides, the CDR3 is TGCAGTTCTAGAAGAGGGCCCTACATTCAGTACTTC. This codes for CSSRRGPYIQYF.

Notes on this clonotype: Relative to the germline gene, one junction end is altered; a read error may explain this. The CDR3 coding sequence is TGCGCCAGCAGCCTTAGAGCGGGACTAGCACGTTACAATGAGCAGTTCTTC. Residues: CASSLRAGLARYNEQFF. The V call is TRBV7-2, the J call TRBJ2-1; 9 positions match TRBD2. CDR1 SGHTA and CDR2 FQGNSA come from the germline V gene. The CDR3 extends over 17 amino acids.

This clonotype was recorded at least ten times. The chain joins TRBV6-1 to TRBJ1-2, with 10 bases lining up with TRBD1. J lost 6 bases, V lost 5 bases, and 6 bases had no gene match. This CDR3 spans 14 amino acids. Germline V gene sequence: CDR1 MNHNS, CDR2 SASEGT. In DNA, the CDR3 is TGTGCCAGCAGTTTGACAGGGGGCAACGATGGCTACACCTTC. This translates into CASSLTGGNDGYTF.

With regard to this clonotype: This may be a read error: a much more frequent sequence differs by one nucleotide. The chain couples TRBV6-5 to TRBJ1-1; 7 nucleotides match TRBD1. CDR3 size: 13 residues. The germline CDR1 and CDR2 sequences are MNHEY and SVGAGI. The CDR3 is CASSTQTGTGAFF. The DNA for the CDR3 is TGTGCCAGCAGTACTCAGACAGGGACTGGAGCTTTCTTT.

The rearrangement links TRBV6-1 to TRBJ2-7, with 7 bases identical to TRBD1. Looked up from germline, CDR1 is MNHNS and CDR2 is SASEGT. With 10 bases clipped from V and 0 bases from J, the junction kept 9 bases outside the gene matches. The CDR3 extends over 14 amino acids. CDR3 bases: TGTGCCACACAGTCCAGGGACAGCTCCTACGAGCAGTACTTC. It translates to CATQSRDSSYEQYF.

This clonotype has more than one count but fewer than ten. The genes are TRBV2 and TRBJ1-1; D not certain. Trimming left V 6 bases short and J 1 base short, with 9 bases between. The CDR3 is 13 amino acids. The germline V gene encodes CDR1 SNHLY and CDR2 FYNNEI. The CDR3 DNA follows: TGTGCCAGCAGGGGCATAAGGAACACTGAAGCTTTCTTT. Protein product: CASRGIRNTEAFF. Looking up the rest from reference TRBV2 and TRBJ1-1 gives the full variable domain: EPEVTQTPSHQVTQMGQEVILRCVPISNHLYFYWYRQILGQKVEFLVSFYNNEISEKSEIFDDQFSVERPDGSNFTLKIRSTKLEDSAMYFCASRGIRNTEAFFGQGTRLTVV.

On this clonotype itself: Mismatch with germline at one junction end may stem from a read error. This chain uses TRBV10-3 with TRBJ2-1, with TRBD2 identical over 7 bases. CDR3 length equals 15 residues. Germline V gene lookup returns CDR1 ENHRY and CDR2 SYGVKD. Here the CDR3 reads CAISALRREINKQFF. CDR3 bases: TGTGCCATCAGCGCTTTACGGCGGGAGATCAATAAGCAGTTCTTC.

This clonotype turned up a few times. The chain uses TRBV7-6 and TRBJ2-3, with 12 bases identical to TRBD2. With V trimmed by 4 bases and J by 1 base, 3 bases remained unmatched. CDR3 length: 16 amino acids. CDR1 is SGHVS and CDR2 is FNYEAQ in the germline V gene. The CDR3 nucleotides read TGTGCCAGCAGCTCCGGACTAGCGGGACGCACAGATACGCAGTATTTT. The encoded protein is CASSSGLAGRTDTQYF.

This chain joins TRBV6-2 or TRBV6-3 and TRBJ2-1; TRBD2 aligns across 12 bases. Gene TRBJ2-7 matches the end of the DNA better, so the J call may be wrong. CDR1 and CDR2 (germline): MNHEY, SVGEGT. This CDR3 is built from 16 residues. CDR3: CASSERSASGRALQYF. The CDR3 DNA reads TGTGCCAGCAGTGAAAGGTCGGCTAGCGGGAGGGCCCTACAGTACTTC.

This clonotype came up once. The V and J genes are TRBV7-2 and TRBJ2-3; D assignment may be TRBD1 or TRBD2 (5 bases each). From germline, CDR1 is SGHTA and CDR2 FQGNSA. The CDR3 has 17 residues. Trimming left V 5 bases short and J 3 bases short, with 21 bases between. This CDR3 is CASSQDPFEGTTDTQYF. CDR3 coding DNA: TGTGCCAGCAGCCAAGATCCTTTTGAGGGGACGACAGATACGCAGTATTTT.

The gene calls are TRBV20-1 and TRBJ2-5; TRBD1 agrees at 8 bases. CDR1 and CDR2 (germline): DFQATT, SNEGSKA (reference sequence). J lost 3 bases, V lost 3 bases, and 12 bases had no gene match. This CDR3 is 16 amino acids long. CDR3 in DNA: TGCAGTGCTAGTATGCCAGGGGGCCTGCGGGAAGAGACCCAGTACTTC. Translating it yields CSASMPGGLREETQYF.

This clonotype was seen a few times. The chain carries TRBV6-2 or TRBV6-3 and TRBJ2-1; 7 positions agree with TRBD1. Germline CDR1 MNHEY, CDR2 SVGEGT. The CDR3 extends over 14 amino acids. The ends lost 7 bases at V and 8 bases at J; junction bases unmatched: 11. Here the CDR3 reads CASTLRDRNDEQFF. The CDR3 bases are TGTGCCAGCACTCTCCGGGACAGAAACGATGAGCAGTTCTTC.

Worth noting for this clonotype: Being one base from a much bigger clone, this may be a read error. This rearrangement joins TRBV28 to TRBJ2-7; 13 nucleotides line up with TRBD2. The CDR3 length is 16 residues. The V segment lost 6 bases and the J segment 7 bases; nucleotides outside the gene matches: 12. Germline V gene lookup returns CDR1 MDHEN and CDR2 SYDVKM. The CDR3 DNA is TGTGCCAGCAGCTCGGGACTAGCGGGGAACTACAATGAGCAGTACTTC. Its translation: CASSSGLAGNYNEQYF.

The V call is TRBV20-1, the J call TRBJ2-7; TRBD2 matches 8 bases. There are 16 residues in the CDR3. Unmatched junction bases numbered 11, after V lost 2 bases and J lost 2 bases. CDR1 is DFQATT, CDR2 SNEGSKA, per germline (reference sequence). The CDR3 loop reads CSARNPRPSGPYEQYF. The CDR3 DNA reads TGCAGTGCTAGAAACCCAAGGCCTAGCGGGCCCTACGAGCAGTACTTC.